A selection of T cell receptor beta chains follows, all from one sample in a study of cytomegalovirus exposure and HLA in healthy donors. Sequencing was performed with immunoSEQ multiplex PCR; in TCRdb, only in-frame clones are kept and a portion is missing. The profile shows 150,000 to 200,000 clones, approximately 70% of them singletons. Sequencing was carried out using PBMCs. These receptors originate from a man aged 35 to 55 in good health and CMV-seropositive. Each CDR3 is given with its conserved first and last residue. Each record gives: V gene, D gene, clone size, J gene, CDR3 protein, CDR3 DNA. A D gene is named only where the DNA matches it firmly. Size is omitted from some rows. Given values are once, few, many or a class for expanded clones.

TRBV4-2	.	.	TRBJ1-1	CASSPLTPGGTEAFF	TGTGCCAGCAGCCCACTGACCCCCGGCGGCACTGAAGCTTTCTTT
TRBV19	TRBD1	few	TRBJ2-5	CASTSGQGAQETQYF	TGTGCCAGTACCTCAGGACAGGGGGCGCAGGAGACCCAGTACTTC
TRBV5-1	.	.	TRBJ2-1	CASSLGAGTGYNEQFF	TGCGCCAGCAGCTTGGGGGCAGGGACTGGCTACAATGAGCAGTTCTTC
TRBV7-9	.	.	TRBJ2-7	CASSLLGREPYEQYF	TGTGCCAGCAGCTTACTGGGCAGGGAACCCTACGAGCAGTACTTC
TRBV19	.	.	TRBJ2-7	CASSMVAGNSYEQYF	TGTGCCAGTAGTATGGTGGCGGGCAACTCCTACGAGCAGTACTTC
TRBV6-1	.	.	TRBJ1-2	CASSGTENYGYTF	TGTGCCAGCAGTGGGACAGAGAACTATGGCTACACCTTC
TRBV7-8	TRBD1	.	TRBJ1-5	CASSLAGQGLTNQPQHF	TGTGCCAGCAGCTTAGCGGGACAGGGCCTCACGAATCAGCCCCAGCATTTT
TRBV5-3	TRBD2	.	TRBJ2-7	CARSPGTNYEQYF	TGTGCCAGAAGTCCCGGGACTAACTACGAGCAGTACTTC
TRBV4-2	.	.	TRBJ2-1	CASSQESGIYNEQFF	TGTGCCAGCAGCCAAGAATCAGGGATCTACAATGAGCAGTTCTTC
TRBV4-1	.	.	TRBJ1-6	CASSQARSGNGGSPLHF	TGCGCCAGCAGCCAAGCTCGGTCGGGGAACGGCGGATCACCCCTCCACTTT
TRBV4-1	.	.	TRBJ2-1	CASSHGGQAVNEQFF	TGCGCCAGCAGCCACGGGGGGCAGGCGGTCAATGAGCAGTTCTTC
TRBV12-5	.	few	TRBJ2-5	CASGRGVEETQYF	TGTGCTAGTGGCAGGGGGGTAGAAGAGACCCAGTACTTC
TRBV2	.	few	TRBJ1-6	CASITKEGRGNSPLHF	TGTGCCAGCATCACCAAGGAGGGACGGGGTAATTCACCCCTCCACTTT
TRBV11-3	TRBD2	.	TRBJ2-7	CASSLEVAGFYEQYF	TGTGCCAGCAGCTTAGAAGTAGCGGGGTTCTACGAGCAGTACTTC
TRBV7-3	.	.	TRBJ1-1	CASSLVFGAFF	TGTGCCAGCAGCTTAGTTTTCGGAGCTTTCTTT
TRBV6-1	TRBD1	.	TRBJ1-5	CASSEGQGFSQPQHF	TGTGCCAGCAGTGAAGGACAGGGGTTTAGTCAGCCCCAGCATTTT
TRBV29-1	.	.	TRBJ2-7	CSVEIGDRLYEQYF	TGCAGCGTTGAAATCGGAGACAGATTATACGAGCAGTACTTC
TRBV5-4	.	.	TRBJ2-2	CASSPSRTGGGPVGELFF	TGTGCCAGCAGCCCCTCGAGGACAGGAGGGGGGCCGGTCGGGGAGCTGTTTTTT
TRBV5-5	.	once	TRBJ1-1	CASSLGRLEQAFF	TGTGCCAGCAGCTTGGGCAGACTAGAACAAGCTTTCTTT
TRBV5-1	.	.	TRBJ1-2	CASSPSGGDGYTF	TGCGCCAGCAGCCCGAGTGGGGGGGACGGCTACACCTTC
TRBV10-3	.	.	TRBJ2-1	CAISPTDAAGEQFF	TGTGCCATCAGTCCGACGGACGCGGCGGGTGAGCAGTTCTTC
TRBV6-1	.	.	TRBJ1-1	CASSLGEGSTEAFF	TGTGCCAGCAGTCTGGGGGAGGGGTCCACTGAAGCTTTCTTT
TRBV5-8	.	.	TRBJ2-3	CASSPRTTGRSDTQYF	TGTGCCAGCAGCCCTAGGACGACCGGGAGATCAGATACGCAGTATTTT
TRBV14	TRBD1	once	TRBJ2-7	CASSHDRGPPYEQYF	TGTGCCAGCAGCCACGACAGGGGGCCCCCCTACGAGCAGTACTTC
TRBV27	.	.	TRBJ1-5	CASSLGAGEHQPQHF	TGTGCCAGCAGTTTAGGGGCCGGAGAGCATCAGCCCCAGCATTTT
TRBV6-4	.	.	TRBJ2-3	CASSEGGGAKTQYF	TGTGCCAGCAGTGAGGGGGGGGGCGCGAAGACGCAGTATTTT
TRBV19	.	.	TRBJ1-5	CASSRGAGQPQHF	TGTGCCAGTAGTCGGGGCGCGGGGCAGCCCCAGCATTTT
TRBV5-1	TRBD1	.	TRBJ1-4	CASSRTGTGNEKLFF	TGCGCCAGCAGCCGAACCGGGACAGGGAATGAAAAACTGTTTTTT
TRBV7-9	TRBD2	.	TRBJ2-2	CASSLPSGVTGELFF	TGTGCCAGCAGCTTGCCTAGCGGGGTGACCGGGGAGCTGTTTTTT
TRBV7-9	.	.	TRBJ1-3	CASSPVSLSGNTIYF	TGTGCCAGCAGCCCCGTGAGCCTCTCTGGAAACACCATATATTTT
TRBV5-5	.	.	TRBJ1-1	CASSLRTGQLNTEAFF	TGTGCCAGCAGCTTGCGAACAGGGCAGCTGAACACTGAAGCTTTCTTT
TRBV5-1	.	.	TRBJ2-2	CASSLDRANTGELFF	TGCGCCAGCAGCTTGGACAGGGCGAACACCGGGGAGCTGTTTTTT
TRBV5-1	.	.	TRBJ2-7	CASSFDSSYEQYF	TGCGCCAGCAGCTTTGACAGCTCCTACGAGCAGTACTTC
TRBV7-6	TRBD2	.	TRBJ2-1	CASSLAAGGGNEQFF	TGTGCCAGCAGCTTAGCGGCAGGCGGGGGCAATGAGCAGTTCTTC
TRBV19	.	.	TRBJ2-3	CASSRKGDTQYF	TGTGCCAGTAGCCGGAAGGGGGATACGCAGTATTTT
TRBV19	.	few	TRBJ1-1	CASTGERDTEAFF	TGTGCCAGTACGGGGGAGAGGGACACTGAAGCTTTCTTT
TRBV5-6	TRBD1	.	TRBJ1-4	CASSLAGRTGVREKLFF	TGTGCCAGCAGCTTGGCGGGAAGGACAGGGGTAAGGGAAAAACTGTTTTTT
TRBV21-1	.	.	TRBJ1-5	CASSTHRQSNQPQHF	TGTGCCAGCAGCACTCACAGGCAGAGCAATCAGCCCCAGCATTTT
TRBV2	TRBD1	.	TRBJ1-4	CASRARTGRNEKLFF	TGTGCCAGCAGGGCAAGGACAGGCCGCAATGAAAAACTGTTTTTT
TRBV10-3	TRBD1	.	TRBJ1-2	CAISVWGQGSDGYTF	TGTGCCATCAGTGTCTGGGGACAGGGATCCGATGGCTACACCTTC
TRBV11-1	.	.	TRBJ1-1	CASSLVTGRGYTEAFF	TGTGCCAGCAGCTTAGTAACAGGGCGAGGGTACACTGAAGCTTTCTTT
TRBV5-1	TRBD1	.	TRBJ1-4	CASSLAAQGAEEKLFF	TGCGCCAGCAGCTTGGCCGCGCAGGGGGCAGAGGAAAAACTGTTTTTT
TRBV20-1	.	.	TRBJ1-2	CSAGGSNGYTF	TGCAGTGCTGGGGGCTCAAATGGCTACACCTTC
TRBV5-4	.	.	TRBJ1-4	CASSLGGTNEKLFF	TGTGCCAGCAGCCTCGGCGGAACTAATGAAAAACTGTTTTTT
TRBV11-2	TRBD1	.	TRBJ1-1	CASSPRTGDGTEAFF	TGTGCCAGCAGCCCCCGGACAGGAGATGGGACTGAAGCTTTCTTT
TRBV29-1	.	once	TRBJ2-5	CSVGSGGETQYF	TGCAGCGTTGGTTCAGGGGGGGAGACCCAGTACTTC
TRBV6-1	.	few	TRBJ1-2	CASTPGQGRGYTF	TGTGCCAGCACCCCCGGGCAGGGAAGGGGCTACACCTTC
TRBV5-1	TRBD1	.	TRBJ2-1	CASSPRDRGWYNEQFF	TGCGCCAGCAGCCCTCGGGACAGGGGATGGTACAATGAGCAGTTCTTC
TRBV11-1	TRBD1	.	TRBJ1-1	CASSLTQGSEAFF	TGTGCCAGCAGCCTAACACAGGGGTCTGAAGCTTTCTTT
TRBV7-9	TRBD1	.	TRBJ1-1	CASSPRLRQGLNTEAFF	TGTGCCAGCAGCCCCAGGCTCCGACAGGGGTTGAACACTGAAGCTTTCTTT
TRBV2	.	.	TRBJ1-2	CASRLTGNYGYTF	TGTGCCAGCAGGCTTACAGGGAACTATGGCTACACCTTC
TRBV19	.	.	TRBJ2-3	CASSIARAHTDTQYF	TGTGCCAGTAGTATAGCCAGGGCACACACAGATACGCAGTATTTT
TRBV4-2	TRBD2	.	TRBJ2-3	CASSQVETSGPDTQYF	TGTGCCAGCAGCCAAGTTGAGACTAGCGGCCCAGATACGCAGTATTTT
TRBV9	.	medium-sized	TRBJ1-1	CASSVDVDSNTEAFF	TGTGCCAGCAGCGTAGATGTGGACTCGAACACTGAAGCTTTCTTT
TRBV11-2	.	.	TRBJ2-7	CASSPGWQTYEQYF	TGTGCCAGCAGCCCAGGGTGGCAAACCTACGAGCAGTACTTC
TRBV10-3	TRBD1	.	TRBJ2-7	CATRTGLRVYEQYF	TGTGCCACCCGGACAGGGTTAAGAGTCTACGAGCAGTACTTC
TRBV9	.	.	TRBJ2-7	CASSVGFGRDIRHEQYF	TGTGCCAGCAGCGTAGGATTTGGGAGGGACATCCGACACGAGCAGTACTTC
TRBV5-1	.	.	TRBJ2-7	CASSPSSGGEQYF	TGCGCCAGCAGCCCCAGTTCCGGGGGCGAGCAGTACTTC
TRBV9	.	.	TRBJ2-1	CASSVFAGAPPNEQFF	TGTGCCAGCAGCGTATTCGCGGGGGCCCCGCCCAATGAGCAGTTCTTC
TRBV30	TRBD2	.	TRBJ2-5	CAWSVLAGVWQTQYF	TGTGCCTGGAGTGTACTAGCGGGGGTTTGGCAGACCCAGTACTTC